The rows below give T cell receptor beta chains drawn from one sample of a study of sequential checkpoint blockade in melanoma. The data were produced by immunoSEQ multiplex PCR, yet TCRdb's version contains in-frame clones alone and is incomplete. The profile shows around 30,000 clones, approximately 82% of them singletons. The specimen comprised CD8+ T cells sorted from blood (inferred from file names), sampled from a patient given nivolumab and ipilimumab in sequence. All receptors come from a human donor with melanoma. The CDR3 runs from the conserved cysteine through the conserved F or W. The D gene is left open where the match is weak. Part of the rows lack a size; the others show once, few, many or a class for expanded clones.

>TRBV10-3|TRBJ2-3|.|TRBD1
CAISQGTGGTDTQYF
TGTGCCATCAGTCAAGGGACAGGGGGAACAGATACGCAGTATTTT
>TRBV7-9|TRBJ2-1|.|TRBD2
CASSLTSGGRAGNEQFF
TGTGCCAGCAGTCTTACTAGCGGAGGGAGGGCGGGCAATGAGCAGTTCTTC
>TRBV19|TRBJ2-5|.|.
CASSMVGARLETQYF
TGTGCCAGTAGTATGGTAGGGGCCAGACTGGAGACCCAGTACTTC
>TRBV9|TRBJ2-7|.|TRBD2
CASSVDPSGTYEQYF
TGTGCCAGCAGCGTAGATCCTAGCGGAACCTACGAGCAGTACTTC
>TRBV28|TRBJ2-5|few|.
CASSMERREKETQYF
TGTGCCAGCAGTATGGAGAGGAGAGAAAAAGAGACCCAGTACTTC
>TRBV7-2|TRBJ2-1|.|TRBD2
CASSIGTSDEQFF
TGTGCCAGCAGCATAGGGACTAGCGATGAGCAGTTCTTC
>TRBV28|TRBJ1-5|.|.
CASSTILGGENQPQHF
TGTGCCAGCAGTACTATCCTAGGCGGGGAAAATCAGCCCCAGCATTTT
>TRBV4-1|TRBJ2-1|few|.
CASSQDLQGQNEQFF
TGCGCCAGCAGCCAAGATTTGCAGGGTCAGAATGAGCAGTTCTTC
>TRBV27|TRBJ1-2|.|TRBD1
CASSFGTGYGYTF
TGTGCCAGCAGTTTCGGGACAGGGTATGGCTACACCTTC
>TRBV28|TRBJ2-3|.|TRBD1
CASSYPGQGLGTQYF
TGTGCCAGCAGTTACCCGGGACAGGGGCTCGGTACGCAGTATTTT
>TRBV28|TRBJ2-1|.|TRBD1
CASSLAAGTGYNEQFF
TGTGCCAGCAGTTTAGCAGCCGGGACAGGGTACAATGAGCAGTTCTTC
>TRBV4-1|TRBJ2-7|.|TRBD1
CASSQETGWYEQYF
TGCGCCAGCAGCCAGGAGACAGGGTGGTACGAGCAGTACTTC
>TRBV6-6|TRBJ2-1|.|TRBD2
CASSYSGRQYNEQFF
TGTGCCAGCAGCTATAGCGGGAGGCAATACAATGAGCAGTTCTTC
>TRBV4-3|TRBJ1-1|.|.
CASSQVENTEAFF
TGCGCCAGCAGCCAAGTAGAGAACACTGAAGCTTTCTTT
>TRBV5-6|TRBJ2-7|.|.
CASSESSGLSYEQYF
TGTGCCAGCAGCGAATCGAGCGGCCTCTCCTACGAGCAGTACTTC
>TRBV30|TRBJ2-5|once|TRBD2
CAWSLTGTSEETQYF
TGTGCCTGGAGTTTAACCGGGACTAGCGAGGAGACCCAGTACTTC
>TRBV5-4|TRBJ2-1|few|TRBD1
CASSWFKGQGYNEQFF
TGTGCCAGCAGCTGGTTTAAGGGACAGGGTTACAATGAGCAGTTCTTC
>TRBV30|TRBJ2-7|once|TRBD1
CAWSALTGATPYEQYF
TGTGCCTGGAGTGCATTAACAGGGGCGACACCCTACGAGCAGTACTTC
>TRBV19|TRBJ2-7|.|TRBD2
CASSLTSGAYEQYF
TGTGCCAGTAGCCTGACTAGCGGTGCCTACGAGCAGTACTTC
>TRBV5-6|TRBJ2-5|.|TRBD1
CASSASGTGEETQYF
TGTGCCAGCTCTGCCTCCGGGACAGGGGAGGAGACCCAGTACTTC
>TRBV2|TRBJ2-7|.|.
CATGGTVSYEQYF
TGTGCCACGGGGGGGACAGTTAGCTACGAGCAGTACTTC
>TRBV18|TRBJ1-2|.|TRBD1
CASSPRETGILSRGYTF
TGTGCCAGCTCACCACGTGAGACAGGGATCCTTTCGCGCGGCTACACCTTC
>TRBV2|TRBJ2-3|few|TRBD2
CASTGPGRADTQYF
TGTGCCAGCACCGGCCCCGGGAGGGCAGATACGCAGTATTTT
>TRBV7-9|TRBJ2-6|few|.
CASSSPTGRLSGANVLTF
TGTGCCAGCAGCTCCCCGACAGGGAGGTTATCTGGGGCCAACGTCCTGACTTTC
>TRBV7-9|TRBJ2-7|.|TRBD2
CASSLVSGSSYEQYF
TGTGCCAGCAGCTTGGTAAGCGGGAGTTCCTACGAGCAGTACTTC
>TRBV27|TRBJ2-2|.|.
CASSSSPANTGELFF
TGTGCCAGCAGTTCGTCGCCGGCGAACACCGGGGAGCTGTTTTTT
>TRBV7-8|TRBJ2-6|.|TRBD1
CASRRDRASGANVLTF
TGTGCCAGCAGACGGGACAGGGCTAGTGGGGCCAACGTCCTGACTTTC
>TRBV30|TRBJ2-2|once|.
CAWSVGGDPNTGELFF
TGTGCCTGGAGTGTAGGGGGGGATCCTAACACCGGGGAGCTGTTTTTT
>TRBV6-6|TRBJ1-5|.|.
CASSYSSNQPQHF
TGTGCCAGCAGTTACTCCAGTAATCAGCCCCAGCATTTT
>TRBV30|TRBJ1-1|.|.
CAWSWGVGTEAFF
TGTGCCTGGAGTTGGGGGGTAGGGACTGAAGCTTTCTTT
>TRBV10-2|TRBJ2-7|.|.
CASRVDLREQYF
TGCGCCAGCAGGGTTGACTTGCGCGAGCAGTACTTC
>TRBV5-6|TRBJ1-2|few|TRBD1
CASSLTGVHGYTF
TGTGCCAGCAGCTTGACAGGGGTCCATGGCTACACCTTC
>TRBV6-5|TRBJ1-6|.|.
CASRVESSYNSPLHF
TGTGCCAGCAGGGTAGAGAGCTCCTATAATTCACCCCTCCACTTT
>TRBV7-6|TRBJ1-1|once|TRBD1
CASSLGGTGVTEAFF
TGTGCCAGCAGCTTAGGAGGGACAGGGGTCACTGAAGCTTTCTTT
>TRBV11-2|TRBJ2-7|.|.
CASSQPFGSYEQYF
TGTGCCAGCAGCCAACCCTTTGGGAGCTACGAGCAGTACTTC
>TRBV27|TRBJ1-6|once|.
CASSFRETHSPLHF
TGTGCCAGCAGTTTCAGGGAAACCCATTCACCCCTCCACTTT
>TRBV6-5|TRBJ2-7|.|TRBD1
CASSRRDRVHEQYF
TGTGCCAGCAGCCGCCGGGACAGGGTCCACGAGCAGTACTTC
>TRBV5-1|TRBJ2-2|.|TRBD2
CASSLGTSGRALFFTGELFF
TGCGCCAGCAGCTTGGGAACTAGCGGGAGGGCCTTGTTTTTTACCGGGGAGCTGTTTTTT
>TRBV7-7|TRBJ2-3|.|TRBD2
CASSLVAGGLGDTQYF
TGTGCCAGCAGCCTTGTAGCGGGAGGGCTTGGAGATACGCAGTATTTT
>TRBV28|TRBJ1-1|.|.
CASSWGLGENTEAFF
TGTGCCAGCAGTTGGGGTTTGGGAGAGAACACTGAAGCTTTCTTT
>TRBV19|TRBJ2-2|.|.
CASTSRRDERRGGELFF
TGTGCCAGTACTTCAAGGAGGGACGAACGCCGGGGAGGGGAGCTGTTTTTT
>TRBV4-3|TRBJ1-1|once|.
CASSRVPGTEAFF
TGCGCCAGCAGCCGGGTCCCCGGGACTGAAGCTTTCTTT
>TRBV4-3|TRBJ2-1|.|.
CASSQLFQGNEQFF
TGCGCCAGCAGCCAATTATTCCAGGGTAATGAGCAGTTCTTC
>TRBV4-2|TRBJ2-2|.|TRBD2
CASSQLAGGNTGELFF
TGTGCCAGCAGCCAACTAGCGGGGGGGAACACCGGGGAGCTGTTTTTT
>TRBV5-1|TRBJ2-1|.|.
CASRSGYAYNEQFF
TGCGCCAGCAGATCAGGGTACGCCTACAATGAGCAGTTCTTC
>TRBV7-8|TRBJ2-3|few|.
CASRPPRWPSTDTQYF
TGTGCCAGCAGGCCTCCGCGGTGGCCTAGCACAGATACGCAGTATTTT
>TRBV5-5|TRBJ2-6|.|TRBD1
CASSQRDRALSGANVLTF
TGTGCCAGCAGCCAGCGAGACAGGGCCCTCTCTGGGGCCAACGTCCTGACTTTC
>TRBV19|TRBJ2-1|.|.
CASSIWRSSYNEQFF
TGTGCCAGTAGTATATGGCGGAGCTCCTACAATGAGCAGTTCTTC
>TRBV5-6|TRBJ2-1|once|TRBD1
CASSPFDRGWNEQFF
TGTGCCAGCAGCCCCTTTGACAGGGGATGGAATGAGCAGTTCTTC
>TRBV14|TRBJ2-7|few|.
CASSQEAFTYEQYF
TGTGCCAGCAGCCAAGAAGCCTTTACCTACGAGCAGTACTTC
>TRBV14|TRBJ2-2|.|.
CASSQALGAMNTGELFF
TGTGCCAGCAGCCAAGCGCTTGGGGCGATGAACACCGGGGAGCTGTTTTTT
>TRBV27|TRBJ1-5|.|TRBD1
CASSLVSRTGLGQPQHF
TGTGCCAGCAGTTTAGTCTCCCGGACAGGCTTAGGGCAGCCCCAGCATTTT
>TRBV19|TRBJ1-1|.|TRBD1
CASSTHRGLNTEAFF
TGTGCCAGTAGTACCCACAGGGGACTTAACACTGAAGCTTTCTTT
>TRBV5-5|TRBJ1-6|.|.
CASSPPIDRAEGSPLHF
TGTGCCAGCAGCCCACCGATCGACCGAGCGGAGGGTTCACCCCTCCACTTT
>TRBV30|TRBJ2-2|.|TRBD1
CAWRGQGFGELFF
TGTGCCTGGAGGGGACAGGGTTTCGGGGAGCTGTTTTTT